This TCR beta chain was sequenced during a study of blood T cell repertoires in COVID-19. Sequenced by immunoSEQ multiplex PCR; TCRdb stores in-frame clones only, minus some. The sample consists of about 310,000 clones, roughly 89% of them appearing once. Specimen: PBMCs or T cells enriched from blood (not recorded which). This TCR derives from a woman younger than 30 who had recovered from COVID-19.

CDR3 loop: CASSYRPTSNEQYF. For the CDR3, the DNA is TGCGCCAGCAGCTACCGTCCGACAAGCAATGAGCAGTACTTC. The chain recombines TRBV5-1 with TRBJ2-7; D remains unclear. The V gene lost 3 bases and the J gene lost 7 bases, with 17 bases spanning the gap. The germline gives CDR1 SGHRS, CDR2 YFSETQ. This CDR3 spans 14 amino acids.